The clone carrying this T cell receptor beta chain was recorded at least ten times. The antigen remains undetermined. The source of the sample is a study of neurological immune-mediated disorders. The study's findings and limits: None of the CDR3 amino acid sequences of expanded clones recurred across subjects, suggesting private repertoires in all groups.

TCRdb passed the 5' RACE reads through MiXCR, listing each CDR3 protein once. The sample has under 70,000 distinct CDR3 sequences, about 24% seen once. Time point in this sample: technical triplicate 2. CDR3 length: 12 amino acids. Trimming removed 7 bases at V and 3 bases at J, with 9 bases between. The chain carries TRBV12-3 or TRBV12-4 and TRBJ2-5, with a possible D match to TRBD2 (6 bases). The sample was PBMCs. The clonotype comes from a man between 60 and 70 years old with HTLV-1-associated myelopathy (HAM/TSP). The CDR3 bases are TGTGCCAGCACTCCGGGGGAAGAGACCCAGTACTTC. Its protein product is CASTPGEETQYF.